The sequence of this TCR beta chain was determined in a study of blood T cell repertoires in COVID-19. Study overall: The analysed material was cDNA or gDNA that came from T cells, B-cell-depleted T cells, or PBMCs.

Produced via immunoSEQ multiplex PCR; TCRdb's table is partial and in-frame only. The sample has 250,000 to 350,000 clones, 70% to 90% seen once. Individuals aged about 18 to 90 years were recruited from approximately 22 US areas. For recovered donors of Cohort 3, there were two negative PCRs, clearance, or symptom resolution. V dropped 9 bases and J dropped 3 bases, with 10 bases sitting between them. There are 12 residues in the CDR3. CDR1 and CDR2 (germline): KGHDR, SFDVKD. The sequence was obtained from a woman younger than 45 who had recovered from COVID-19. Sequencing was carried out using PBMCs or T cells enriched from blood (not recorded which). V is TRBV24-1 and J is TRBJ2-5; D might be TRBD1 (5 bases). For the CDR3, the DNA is TGTGCCACCGCCGACAGAAAAGAGACCCAGTACTTC. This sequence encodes CATADRKETQYF.